Given below is one TCR beta chain in context. The data belong to a study of control samples from healthy donors and cancer patients. Germline assignment: CDR1 KGHDR and CDR2 SFDVKD. This CDR3 has 12 residues. V gave up 4 bases and J gave up 2 bases, with 3 bases separating them. Sequencing used immunoSEQ multiplex PCR; TCRdb keeps in-frame clones, though not all of them. This sample carries 50,000 to 70,000 clones, 90% to 97% of them seen once, and the ten largest clones take around 0.99%. Sequencing input: blood. This chain uses TRBV24-1 with TRBJ2-3, with D uncertain. This TCR derives from a woman aged 18-29 years in good health. The CDR3 DNA sequence: TGTGCCACCAGTGACCCCACAGATACGCAGTATTTT. It translates to CATSDPTDTQYF.